Presented here are 23 T cell receptor beta chains from one specimen sequenced in a study of T cells in Graves' hyperthyroidism and ophthalmopathy. TCR beta CDR3 regions were amplified from RNA transcripts. The TCR CDR3 was amplified in a first-round RT-PCR using the HTBI primer set. MiXCR was run by TCRdb on the multiplex PCR reads, yielding one entry per CDR3 protein. This sample has 35,000 to 40,000 distinct CDR3 sequences, with about 50% found just once. The sample comprised blood. The receptors come from a woman in her 50s with Graves' hyperthyroidism that later progressed to Graves' ophthalmopathy.

V usage is TRBV19 and J usage is TRBJ2-3, with 8 bases matching TRBD2. Germline CDR1 and CDR2: LNHDA and SQIVND (reference sequence). This CDR3 is 16 amino acids long. The V gene end was trimmed by 7 bases and the J gene end by 1 base; junction bases not matched to a gene: 10. The CDR3 protein is CASNPPGRGGTDTQYF. The CDR3 DNA reads TGTGCCAGTAACCCTCCGGGGCGGGGGGGCACAGATACGCAGTATTTT.

This clonotype was seen repeatedly, ten times or more. The rearrangement joins TRBV20-1 to TRBJ2-7, with 10 bases identical to TRBD2. The V gene's germline CDR1 is DFQATT and CDR2 SNEGSKA (reference sequence). The CDR3 runs 15 residues. V was clipped by 3 bases and J by 4 bases; unmatched bases: 9. The CDR3 region is CSASRLGTSVYEQYF. The CDR3, as DNA: TGCAGTGCTAGCCGCTTGGGGACTAGCGTTTACGAGCAGTACTTC.

The chain joins TRBV20-1 to TRBJ1-4; perhaps TRBD1 as D (6 bases). Per the germline V gene, CDR1 is DFQATT and CDR2 is SNEGSKA (reference sequence). CDR3 length: 15 residues. V was pared by 2 bases and J by 7 bases, with 17 bases between. In DNA form, the CDR3 reads TGCAGTGCTAGATGGGCAGGGGATCTAAGTGAAAAACTGTTTTTT. This translates into CSARWAGDLSEKLFF.

In this sample, this clonotype turned up many times. This chain connects TRBV12-3 or TRBV12-4 to TRBJ2-7; 8 bases line up with TRBD2. V lost 5 bases, J lost 7 bases, and 7 bases stayed unmatched. The CDR3 contains 13 residues. CDR3 protein: CASSEREWNEQYF. The CDR3, as DNA: TGTGCCAGCAGTGAGCGGGAGTGGAATGAGCAGTACTTC.

This clonotype was seen many times. The V call is TRBV4-1, the J call TRBJ1-2; maybe TRBD1 (6 bases). The V end lost 4 bases, the J end lost 4 bases, and 13 bases lay between the germline ends. CDR1 and CDR2 from the germline V gene are MGHRA and YSYEKL. The CDR3 totals 14 residues. The CDR3 DNA follows: TGCGCCAGCAGCCGAGAGACAGGTCCCTATGGCTACACCTTC. This gives the protein CASSRETGPYGYTF.

This clonotype occurred many times. The V and J genes are TRBV6-6 and TRBJ2-7; 11 bases align to TRBD2. After removal of 6 bases from V and 2 bases from J, the junction contained 6 bases not matched to a gene. This CDR3 is built from 15 residues. CDR1 is MNHNY, CDR2 SVGAGI, per germline (reference sequence). The CDR3 coding sequence is TGTGCCAGCAGGCAGGTACTAGCGGGAGCCTACGAGCAGTACTTC. Translation: CASRQVLAGAYEQYF.

This clonotype was counted ten times or more. V usage is TRBV3-1 and J usage is TRBJ2-3, with a weak D call TRBD1 (5 bases). V lost 0 bases and J lost 0, with 10 bases in between. Germline V gene lookup returns CDR1 LGHDT and CDR2 YNNKEL (reference sequence). CDR3 length equals 16 residues. The chain's CDR3 is CASSQDQGVSTDTQYF. As DNA, the CDR3 is TGTGCCAGCAGCCAAGATCAGGGCGTTAGCACAGATACGCAGTATTTT.

Of note for this clonotype: This likely comes from a read error, as the CDR3 has no conserved phenylalanine or tryptophan at its end. Because the CDR3's place on the DNA is in doubt, the DNA is left out and the CDR3 is given as listed by TCRdb. The chain links TRBV20-1 to TRBJ1-6. The CDR3 numbers 9 amino acids, ends counted. Germline values: CDR1 DFQATT, CDR2 SNEGSKA (reference sequence). The CDR3 sequence is CSARAPPTS.

The CDR3 DNA sequence: TGTGCCAGCAGCCTGGACGAAAAACTGTTTTTT. As protein: CASSLDEKLFF. The rearrangement uses TRBV16 and TRBJ1-4; D is uncertain. This CDR3 has 11 residues. CDR1 and CDR2 from the germline V gene are KGHSY and FQNENV. V lost 4 bases to trimming and J lost 8 bases, with 5 bases between them.

By proportion, this clonotype is medium-sized. The V call is TRBV19, the J call TRBJ2-1; TRBD2 agrees at 7 bases. The germline V gene encodes CDR1 LNHDA and CDR2 SQIVND (reference sequence). With V trimmed by 3 bases and J by 7 bases, 9 bases remained unmatched. The CDR3 covers 15 residues. The CDR3 DNA follows: TGTGCCAGTAGTATTTATAGCGGGCTAAGGAATGAGCAGTTCTTC. Translating gives CASSIYSGLRNEQFF.

This clonotype was seen ten or more times. The V call is TRBV9, the J call TRBJ1-1; 7 nucleotides line up with TRBD1. CDR3 length: 15 amino acids. Per the germline V gene, CDR1 is SGDLS and CDR2 is YYNGEE. The J segment lost 7 bases and the V segment lost 4 bases, leaving 13 bases of the junction unmatched. The CDR3, as DNA: TGTGCCAGCAGCCTTGGAGGGGGCGCGGGGGATGAAGCTTTCTTT. It codes for CASSLGGGAGDEAFF.

This clonotype was counted at least ten times. The V call is TRBV7-9, the J call TRBJ2-5; D is possibly TRBD1 (6 bases). V shed 5 bases and J shed 5 bases, with 15 bases lying between them. The CDR3 loop spans 14 amino acids. Germline V gene lookup returns CDR1 SEHNR and CDR2 FQNEAQ (reference sequence). CDR3 sequence reads: CASSATTRGETQYF. The CDR3 bases are TGTGCCAGCAGCGCCACCACGAGGGGGGAGACCCAGTACTTC. Looking up the rest from reference TRBV7-9 and TRBJ2-5 gives the full variable domain: DTGVSQNPRHKITKRGQNVTFRCDPISEHNRLYWYRQTLGQGPEFLTYFQNEAQLEKSRLLSDRFSAERPKGSFSTLEIQRTEQGDSAMYLCASSATTRGETQYFGPGTRLLVL.

This clonotype was found many times. This chain joins TRBV11-3 and TRBJ2-7, with 8 bases identical to TRBD2. Losses at the gene ends were 2 bases for V and 4 bases for J; bases not matched to a gene: 4. In germline, CDR1 is SGHNT, CDR2 YENEEA. The CDR3 totals 14 residues. The CDR3 sequence: CASSLSGRGYEQYF. The CDR3 DNA is TGTGCCAGCAGCTTAAGCGGGAGAGGTTACGAGCAGTACTTC.

The chain has TRBV7-3 and TRBJ1-1, with 7 bases matching TRBD1. V dropped 5 bases and J dropped 5; count of bases not matched to a gene: 26. This CDR3 contains 20 residues. Per the germline V gene, CDR1 is SGHTA and CDR2 is FQGTGA. The CDR3 reads CASSPGQARTGELSGTEAFF. For the CDR3, the DNA is TGTGCCAGCAGCCCAGGACAGGCCCGGACCGGGGAGCTTTCTGGAACTGAAGCTTTCTTT.

This clonotype was observed once. The chain has TRBV9 and TRBJ2-5; possible D gene TRBD1, 7 bases. V lost 3 bases and J lost 5, with 20 bases in between. The length of the CDR3 is 16 residues. Per the germline V gene, CDR1 is SGDLS and CDR2 is YYNGEE. DNA of the CDR3: TGTGCCAGCAGCGGACCGTCAGGGGGGACAGAGGAGACCCAGTACTTC. Its protein product is CASSGPSGGTEETQYF.

The rearrangement links TRBV7-2 to TRBJ2-7; 13 positions match TRBD2. CDR1 and CDR2 from the germline V gene are SGHTA and FQGNSA. The CDR3 extends over 19 amino acids. Trimming cost V 3 bases and J 3 bases; bases outside gene matches: 14. The CDR3 DNA follows: TGTGCCAGCAGCTTCCCAGGACTAGCGGGAGAGATGCCTAACTACGAGCAGTACTTC. This codes for CASSFPGLAGEMPNYEQYF.

This clonotype is classed as medium-sized. The chain combines TRBV25-1 with TRBJ2-7; D gene uncertain. This CDR3 comprises 14 residues. CDR1 is MGHDK and CDR2 is SYGVNS in the germline V gene. Deletions cut 3 bases from V and 5 bases from J, with 14 bases between. CDR3 residues: CASSEKWSIDEQYF. CDR3 bases: TGTGCCAGCAGTGAGAAATGGAGTATCGACGAGCAGTACTTC.

The chain couples TRBV10-2 to TRBJ2-7; the match to TRBD2 covers 10 bases. CDR1 and CDR2 from the germline V gene are WSHSY and SAAADI. Germline trimming cut 0 bases from V and 3 bases from J; bases unmatched to any gene: 5. The CDR3 extends over 16 amino acids. Here the CDR3 reads CASSESVGTSVYEQYF. CDR3 bases: TGCGCCAGCAGTGAGTCAGTCGGGACTAGCGTCTACGAGCAGTACTTC.

In this sample, this clonotype turned up once. The final CDR3 position lacks the conserved phenylalanine or tryptophan, pointing to a likely read error. The rearrangement joins TRBV13 to TRBJ2-1; perhaps TRBD2 as D (6 bases). Trimming took 3 bases from V and 13 from J, leaving 22 bases between them. CDR1 and CDR2 (germline): PRHDT, FYEKMQ (reference sequence). This CDR3 contains 15 residues. The CDR3 nucleotides read TGTGCCAGCAGCTTGCTAGCGTCGGGGGAGGTTGGACAGTTCCTC. Protein product: CASSLLASGEVGQFL.

Comment on this clonotype: No conserved phenylalanine or tryptophan ends this CDR3, so it is likely a read error. The limits of the CDR3 on the DNA are not certain, so only TCRdb's listed CDR3 is given. This chain links TRBV7-9 with TRBJ2-5; the tabulated D call, TRBD2, remains unverified against the DNA. The CDR3 is made up of 14 amino acids, end residues included. Germline V CDR1 and CDR2: SEHNR, FQNEAQ (reference sequence). CDR3 sequence reads: CASSSPGLQETRYL.

This clonotype has at least ten counts. The J gene is TRBJ2-7, the V gene TRBV9; TRBD2 matches at 8 bases. Germline CDR1 and CDR2: SGDLS and YYNGEE. J gave up 10 bases and V 4 bases, and 10 bases lay outside the gene matches. This CDR3 has 13 residues. CDR3: CASSTGGGGSQYF. CDR3 nucleotide sequence: TGTGCCAGCAGCACCGGGGGGGGGGGCTCCCAGTACTTC.

In its sample, this clonotype was seen many times. The J gene is TRBJ2-7, the V gene TRBV5-4; 7 bases are a match to TRBD2. V shed 4 bases, J shed 6 bases, and the junction held 13 bases outside the gene matches. CDR3 size: 15 residues. Germline V gene sequence: CDR1 SGHNT, CDR2 YYREEE (reference sequence). CDR3 sequence: CASSPGTAGVSEQYF. The DNA for the CDR3 is TGTGCCAGCAGCCCCGGAACGGCGGGAGTTAGCGAGCAGTACTTC.

A word on this clonotype: A much bigger clone sits one base away, suggesting this may be a read error. V and J are TRBV30 and TRBJ2-2, with D tentatively TRBD2 (5 bases). The germline V gene has CDR1 GTSNPN and CDR2 SVGIG (reference sequence). V was trimmed by 3 bases and J by 6 bases, leaving 8 bases between them. The CDR3 length is 12 residues. CDR3 in DNA: TGTGCCTGGAGCCCCGGGGCCGGGGAGCTGTTTTTT. It codes for CAWSPGAGELFF. Supplemented by reference TRBV30 and TRBJ2-2, the full variable domain reads SQTIHQWPATLVQPVGSPLSLECTVEGTSNPNLYWYRQAAGRGLQLLFYSVGIGQISSEVPQNLSASRPQDRQFILSSKKLLLSDSGFYLCAWSPGAGELFFGEGSRLTVL.